The T cell receptor beta chain under discussion was sequenced for a study of T cells of healthy individuals. Per the germline V gene, CDR1 is MNHNY and CDR2 is SVGAGI (reference sequence). Trimming shortened V by 3 bases and J by 2 bases, and 4 bases separated the two germline ends. The CDR3 totals 12 residues. This clonotype was seen many times. TCRdb redid the calling of the 5' RACE reads with MiXCR, one entry per CDR3 protein. Here the sample spans 90,000 to 100,000 distinct CDR3 sequences, roughly 15% being singletons. This receptor was taken from a human donor in good health. The rearrangement uses TRBV6-6 and TRBJ2-5, with unresolved D. The CDR3 DNA follows: TGTGCCAGCAGTTATTCACAAGAGACCCAGTACTTC. Its translation is CASSYSQETQYF.